The rows below give T cell receptor beta chains drawn from one sample of a study of blood T cell repertoires in COVID-19. TCRdb's table, derived via immunoSEQ multiplex PCR, lists solely in-frame clones and lacks some. The data show 210,000 or so clones, with about 83% seen just once and about 1.3% held by the top ten. Sequenced: peripheral blood. The receptors were gathered from a woman between 25 and 40 years old with COVID-19, enrolled during active disease. The CDR3 runs from the conserved cysteine through the conserved F or W. The D gene is left open where the match is weak. Size values are once, few and many counts, or a class for expanded clones, and some rows have none.

V: TRBV28; J: TRBJ2-2; size: .; D: TRBD1; CDR3: CASSSGQGDGELFF; DNA: TGTGCCAGCAGTTCGGGACAGGGAGACGGGGAGCTGTTTTTT
V: TRBV19; J: TRBJ2-7; size: .; D: TRBD2; CDR3: CASSRREAPYEQYF; DNA: TGTGCCAGTAGCCGGCGGGAGGCACCCTACGAGCAGTACTTC
V: TRBV25-1; J: TRBJ1-5; size: .; D: TRBD1; CDR3: CASGQGGMGGNQPQHF; DNA: TGTGCCAGTGGACAGGGCGGAATGGGAGGCAATCAGCCCCAGCATTTT
V: TRBV5-1; J: TRBJ2-1; size: once; D: TRBD2; CDR3: CASKREGSYNEQFF; DNA: TGCGCCAGCAAGCGGGAGGGCTCCTACAATGAGCAGTTCTTC
V: TRBV19; J: TRBJ2-7; size: .; D: TRBD1; CDR3: CASSPRDRVHYEQYF; DNA: TGTGCCAGTAGTCCCCGGGACAGGGTCCACTACGAGCAGTACTTC
V: TRBV11-2; J: TRBJ1-1; size: .; D: TRBD1; CDR3: CASSFRQGSGWDTEAFF; DNA: TGTGCCAGCAGCTTCCGACAGGGAAGCGGATGGGACACTGAAGCTTTCTTT
V: TRBV7-3; J: TRBJ2-1; size: .; D: .; CDR3: CASSPWGVVEQFF; DNA: TGTGCCAGCAGCCCCTGGGGGGTAGTTGAGCAGTTCTTC
V: TRBV24-1; J: TRBJ1-2; size: .; D: .; CDR3: CATSDFGGGYTF; DNA: TGTGCCACCAGTGATTTCGGAGGAGGCTACACCTTC
V: TRBV5-1; J: TRBJ2-7; size: .; D: TRBD1; CDR3: CASSTDRGSYEQYF; DNA: TGCGCCAGCAGCACCGACAGGGGAAGCTACGAGCAGTACTTC
V: TRBV9; J: TRBJ1-1; size: .; D: .; CDR3: CASSVSFQMNTEAFF; DNA: TGTGCCAGCAGCGTAAGTTTCCAGATGAACACTGAAGCTTTCTTT
V: TRBV7-3; J: TRBJ2-1; size: .; D: .; CDR3: CASSSGTASYNEQFF; DNA: TGTGCCAGCAGCTCCGGGACTGCCTCCTACAATGAGCAGTTCTTC
V: TRBV6-2/TRBV6-3; J: TRBJ2-5; size: .; D: TRBD2; CDR3: CASSGTSFEETQYF; DNA: TGTGCCAGCAGTGGGACTAGCTTTGAAGAGACCCAGTACTTC
V: TRBV7-8; J: TRBJ1-4; size: once; D: TRBD1; CDR3: CASSAGTGGWKLFF; DNA: TGTGCCAGCAGCGCCGGGACAGGGGGGTGGAAACTGTTTTTT
V: TRBV7-9; J: TRBJ2-2; size: few; D: .; CDR3: CASSDGYTGELFF; DNA: TGTGCCAGCAGCGACGGGTACACCGGGGAGCTGTTTTTT
V: TRBV7-2; J: TRBJ2-7; size: .; D: TRBD2; CDR3: CASSSGLAGEQYF; DNA: TGTGCCAGCAGCTCCGGACTAGCCGGCGAGCAGTACTTC
V: TRBV9; J: TRBJ2-3; size: .; D: TRBD2; CDR3: CASSALSGGGTDTQYF; DNA: TGTGCCAGCAGCGCTCTTAGCGGGGGGGGCACAGATACGCAGTATTTT
V: TRBV9; J: TRBJ2-3; size: .; D: TRBD2; CDR3: CASSVAAGVDTQYF; DNA: TGTGCCAGCAGCGTAGCAGCGGGAGTGGATACGCAGTATTTT
V: TRBV7-6; J: TRBJ1-3; size: .; D: TRBD1; CDR3: CASSLAHISGTGGGNTIYF; DNA: TGTGCCAGCAGCTTAGCCCATATCAGCGGGACAGGGGGAGGAAACACCATATATTTT
V: TRBV7-3; J: TRBJ2-1; size: .; D: .; CDR3: CASSPRSAGRMGNEQFF; DNA: TGTGCCAGCAGCCCCAGATCCGCGGGAAGGATGGGGAATGAGCAGTTCTTC
V: TRBV3-1/TRBV3-2; J: TRBJ1-6; size: .; D: TRBD1; CDR3: CASSLRQGGGSPLHF; DNA: TGTGCCAGCAGCTTGAGACAGGGAGGCGGCTCACCCCTCCACTTT
V: TRBV4-2; J: TRBJ2-5; size: .; D: TRBD2; CDR3: CASSQSTGTRIQETQYF; DNA: TGTGCCAGCAGCCAATCCACCGGGACTAGGATCCAAGAGACCCAGTACTTC
V: TRBV19; J: TRBJ1-1; size: .; D: .; CDR3: CASISGLHNTEAFF; DNA: TGTGCCAGTATCTCAGGGCTTCATAACACTGAAGCTTTCTTT
V: TRBV7-2; J: TRBJ2-1; size: .; D: TRBD2; CDR3: CASSPFEGGAGGLTNEQFF; DNA: TGTGCCAGCAGCCCCTTCGAGGGGGGCGCGGGGGGACTTACAAATGAGCAGTTCTTC
V: TRBV28; J: TRBJ2-7; size: .; D: .; CDR3: CASSLSGTYEQYF; DNA: TGTGCCAGCAGTTTATCAGGGACCTACGAGCAGTACTTC
V: TRBV2; J: TRBJ2-1; size: .; D: TRBD2; CDR3: CASREASGGALLLLYNEQFF; DNA: TGTGCCAGCAGGGAGGCTAGCGGGGGGGCTCTCCTACTATTATACAATGAGCAGTTCTTC
V: TRBV11-3; J: TRBJ1-2; size: .; D: TRBD1; CDR3: CASSLGTGFPTNYGYTF; DNA: TGTGCCAGCAGCTTAGGGACAGGGTTCCCTACTAACTATGGCTACACCTTC